This T cell receptor gamma chain is drawn from a study of Vδ1+ human thymocytes. Study-level points and caveats: Highly polyclonal TRG and TRD repertoires with Gaussian CDR3 length distributions appeared in thymus.

Extracted RNA was reverse transcribed into cDNA. Multiplex PCR used pooled V-gene forward primers and a constant-region reverse primer to amplify CDR3s. TCRdb re-processed the multiplex PCR reads using CATT. Of 25,000 to 35,000 gamma-chain clones listed, about a fifth were seen once; the top ten hold 1.8%. Turning to this clone: Its matching antigen is unknown.

The ends lost 3 bases at V and 6 bases at J; junction bases unmatched: 8. CDR1 EGSTGY and CDR2 YDSYTSSV come from the germline V gene. CDR3 length equals 13 residues. This chain uses TRGV4 with TRGJ1 or TRGJ2. The TCR comes from a boy younger than two who had congenital heart surgery. Sample: Vdelta1+ gamma-delta thymocytes from the thymus. As for subset: FACS-sorted CD3+ TCRalphabeta- TCRVdelta1+ TCRVdelta2- thymocytes. The CDR3 here is CATWDLSCYKKLF. CDR3 coding DNA: TGTGCCACCTGGGATCTGTCGTGTTATAAGAAACTCTTT.